This T cell receptor beta chain was sequenced during a study of T cell responses to AZD1222 COVID-19 vaccine. Produced via immunoSEQ multiplex PCR; TCRdb's table is partial and in-frame only. The table has approximately 150,000 clones, 90% to 95% seen once. Comments on this clone: The antigen remains unidentified.

Whole-study findings and limits: AZD1222 recipients seropositive at baseline numbered only 6 or 7. The donor group comprised mostly white British people and more females; the analysis possibly underestimated clonal diversity.

Trimming cost V 4 bases and J 4 bases; bases outside gene matches: 3. This CDR3 region has 14 residues. Germline V gene data show CDR1 as SGHAT and CDR2 as FQDESV (reference sequence). The sequencing used peripheral blood, collected 28 days after the second AZD1222 dose. This TCR derives from an adult who received the AZD1222 COVID-19 vaccine. This chain connects TRBV11-1 to TRBJ1-5; 8 positions match TRBD1. CDR3 nucleotides: TGTGCCAGCAGCTCCGGACAGGGTAATCAGCCCCAGCATTTT. Its translation: CASSSGQGNQPQHF.